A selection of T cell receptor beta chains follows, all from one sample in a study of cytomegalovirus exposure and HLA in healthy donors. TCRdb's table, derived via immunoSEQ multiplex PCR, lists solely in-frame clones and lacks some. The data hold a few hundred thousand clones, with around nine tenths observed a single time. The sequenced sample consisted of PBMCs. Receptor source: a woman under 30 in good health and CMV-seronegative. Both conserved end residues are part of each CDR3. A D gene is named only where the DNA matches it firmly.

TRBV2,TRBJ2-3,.,CASSARQGMDTQYF
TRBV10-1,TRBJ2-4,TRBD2,CASSEATSGGNIQYF
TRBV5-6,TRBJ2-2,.,CASSLGFRGNGELFF
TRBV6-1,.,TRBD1,CASTPDRASYEQYF
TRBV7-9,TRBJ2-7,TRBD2,CASSTPGLAVHYEQYF
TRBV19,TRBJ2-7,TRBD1,CASSMPGQGHYEQYF
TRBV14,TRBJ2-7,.,CASSLKRSPYEQYF
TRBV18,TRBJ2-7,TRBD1,CASSLNRDRVTYEQYF
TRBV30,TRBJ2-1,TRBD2,CAWSGLAAYNEQFF
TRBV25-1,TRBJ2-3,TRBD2,CASSKSSGGPTDTQYF
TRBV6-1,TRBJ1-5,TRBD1,CASLRTGGGQPQHF
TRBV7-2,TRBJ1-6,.,CASRRLSSYNSPLHF
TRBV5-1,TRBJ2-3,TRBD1,CASSRGDSSSTDTQYF
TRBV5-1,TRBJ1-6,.,CASSLGFTGTYNSPLHF
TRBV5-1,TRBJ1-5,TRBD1,CASSLGDRINQPQHF
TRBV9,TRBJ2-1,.,CASRGSYNEQFF
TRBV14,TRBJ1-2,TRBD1,CASSQAGGWYGYTF
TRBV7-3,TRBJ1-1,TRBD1,CASSLQGAGNTEAFF
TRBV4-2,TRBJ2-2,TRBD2,CASSQVTRAGGSNTGELLF
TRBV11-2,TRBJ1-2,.,CASSLVTSLYGYTF
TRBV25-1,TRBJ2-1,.,CASSEFRNEQFF
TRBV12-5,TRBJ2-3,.,CASGSSGSGTDTQYF
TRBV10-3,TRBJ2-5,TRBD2,CAISESMGLAGGQRETQYF
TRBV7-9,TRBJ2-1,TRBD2,CSSSSPSGGALPHNEQFF
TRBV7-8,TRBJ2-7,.,CASSLAEALNEQYF
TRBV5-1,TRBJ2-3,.,CASRELRTDTQYF
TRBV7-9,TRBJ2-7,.,CASSSYYPSDYEQYF
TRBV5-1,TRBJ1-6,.,CASSLAPGSPLHF
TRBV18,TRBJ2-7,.,CASSGPDTTLSYEQYF